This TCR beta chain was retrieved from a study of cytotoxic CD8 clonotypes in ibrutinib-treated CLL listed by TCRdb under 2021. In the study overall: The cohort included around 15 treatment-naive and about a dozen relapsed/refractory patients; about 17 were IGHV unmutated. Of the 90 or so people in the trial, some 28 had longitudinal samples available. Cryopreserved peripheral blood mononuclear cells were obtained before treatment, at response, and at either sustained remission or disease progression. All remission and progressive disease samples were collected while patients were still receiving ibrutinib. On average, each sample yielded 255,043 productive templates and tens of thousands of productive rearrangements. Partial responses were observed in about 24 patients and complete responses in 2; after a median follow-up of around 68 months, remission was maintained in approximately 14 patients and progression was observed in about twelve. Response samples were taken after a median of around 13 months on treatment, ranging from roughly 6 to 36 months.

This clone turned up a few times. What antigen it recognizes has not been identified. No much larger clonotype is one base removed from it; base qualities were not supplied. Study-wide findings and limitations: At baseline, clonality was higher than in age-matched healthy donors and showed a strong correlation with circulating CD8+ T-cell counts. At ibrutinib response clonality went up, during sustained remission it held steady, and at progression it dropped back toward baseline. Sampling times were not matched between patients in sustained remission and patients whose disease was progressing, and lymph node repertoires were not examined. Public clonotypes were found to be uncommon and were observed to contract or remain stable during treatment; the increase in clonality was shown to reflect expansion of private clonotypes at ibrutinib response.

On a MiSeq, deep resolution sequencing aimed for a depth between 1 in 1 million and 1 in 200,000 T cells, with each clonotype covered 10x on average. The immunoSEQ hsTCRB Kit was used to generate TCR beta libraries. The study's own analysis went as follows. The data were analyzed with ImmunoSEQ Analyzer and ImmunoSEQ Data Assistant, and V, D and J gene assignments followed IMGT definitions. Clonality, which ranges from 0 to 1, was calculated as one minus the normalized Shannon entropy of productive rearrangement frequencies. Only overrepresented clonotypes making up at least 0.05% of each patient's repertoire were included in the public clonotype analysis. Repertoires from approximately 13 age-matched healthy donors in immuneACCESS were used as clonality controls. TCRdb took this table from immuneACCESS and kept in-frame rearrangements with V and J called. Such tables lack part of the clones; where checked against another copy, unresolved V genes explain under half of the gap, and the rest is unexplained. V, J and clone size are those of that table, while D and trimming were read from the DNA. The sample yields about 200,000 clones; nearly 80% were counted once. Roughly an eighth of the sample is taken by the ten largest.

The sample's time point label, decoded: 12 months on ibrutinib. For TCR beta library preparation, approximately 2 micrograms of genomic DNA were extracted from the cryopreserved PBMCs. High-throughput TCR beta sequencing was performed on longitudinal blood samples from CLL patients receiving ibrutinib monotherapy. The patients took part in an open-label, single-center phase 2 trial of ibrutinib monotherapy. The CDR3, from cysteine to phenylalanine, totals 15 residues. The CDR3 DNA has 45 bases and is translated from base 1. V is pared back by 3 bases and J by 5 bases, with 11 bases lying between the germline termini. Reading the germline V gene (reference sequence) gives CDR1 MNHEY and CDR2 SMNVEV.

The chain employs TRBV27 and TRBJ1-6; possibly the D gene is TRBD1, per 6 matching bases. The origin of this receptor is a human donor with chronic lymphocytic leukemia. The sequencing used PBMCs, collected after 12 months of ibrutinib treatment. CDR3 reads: CASSLIGQNNSPLHF. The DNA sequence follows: TGTGCCAGCAGTTTGATCGGACAGAATAATTCACCCCTCCACTTT.